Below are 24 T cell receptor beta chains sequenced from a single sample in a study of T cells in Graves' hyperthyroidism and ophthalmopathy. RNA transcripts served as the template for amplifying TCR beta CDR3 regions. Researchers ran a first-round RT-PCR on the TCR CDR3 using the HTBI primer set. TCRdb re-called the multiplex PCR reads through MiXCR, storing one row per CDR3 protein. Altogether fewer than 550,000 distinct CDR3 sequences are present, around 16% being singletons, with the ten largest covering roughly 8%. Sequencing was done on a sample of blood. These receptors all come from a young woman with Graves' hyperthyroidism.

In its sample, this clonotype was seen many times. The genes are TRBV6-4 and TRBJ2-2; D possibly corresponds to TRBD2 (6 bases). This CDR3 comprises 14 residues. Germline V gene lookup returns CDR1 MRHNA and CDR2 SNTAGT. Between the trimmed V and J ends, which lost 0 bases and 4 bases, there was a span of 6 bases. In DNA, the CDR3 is TGTGCCAGCAGTGACTCGACTAGCACCGGGGAGCTGTTTTTT. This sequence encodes CASSDSTSTGELFF.

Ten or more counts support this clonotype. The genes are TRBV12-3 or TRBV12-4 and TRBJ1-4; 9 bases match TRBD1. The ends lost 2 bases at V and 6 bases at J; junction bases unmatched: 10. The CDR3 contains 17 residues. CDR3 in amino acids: CASSLRGGRTGDEKLFF. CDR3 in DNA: TGTGCCAGCAGTTTAAGGGGGGGCCGGACAGGGGATGAAAAACTGTTTTTT.

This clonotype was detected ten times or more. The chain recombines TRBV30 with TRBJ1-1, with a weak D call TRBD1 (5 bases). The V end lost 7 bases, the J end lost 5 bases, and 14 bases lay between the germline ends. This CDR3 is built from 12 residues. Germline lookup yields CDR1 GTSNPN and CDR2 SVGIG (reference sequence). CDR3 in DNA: TGTGCCTCCGGGGCAGGGAGGACTGAAGCTTTCTTT. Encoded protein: CASGAGRTEAFF.

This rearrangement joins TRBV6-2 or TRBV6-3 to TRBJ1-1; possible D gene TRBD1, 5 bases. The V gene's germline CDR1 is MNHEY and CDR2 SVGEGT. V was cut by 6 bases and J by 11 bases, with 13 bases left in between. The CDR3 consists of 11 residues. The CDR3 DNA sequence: TGTGCCAGCAGCCTCCAGGGCTCGGCTTTCTTT. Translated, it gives CASSLQGSAFF.

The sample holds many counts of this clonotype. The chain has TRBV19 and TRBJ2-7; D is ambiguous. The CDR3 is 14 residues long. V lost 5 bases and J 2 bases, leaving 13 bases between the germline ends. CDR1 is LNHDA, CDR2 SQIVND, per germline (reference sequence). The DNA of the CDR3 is TGTGCCAGTAGTCCAGGCGACGGCACCTACGAGCAGTACTTC. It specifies CASSPGDGTYEQYF.

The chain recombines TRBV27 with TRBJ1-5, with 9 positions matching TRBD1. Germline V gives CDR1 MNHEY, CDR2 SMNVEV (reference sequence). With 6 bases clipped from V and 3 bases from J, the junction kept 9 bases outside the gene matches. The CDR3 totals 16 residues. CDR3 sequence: CASRDTGQGSNQPQHF. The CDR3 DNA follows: TGTGCCAGCAGGGATACGGGACAGGGATCCAATCAGCCCCAGCATTTT.

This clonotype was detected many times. Here the CDR3 reads CASSLRAGGLETQYF. CDR3 nucleotides: TGTGCCAGCAGCTTAAGAGCGGGGGGGCTGGAGACCCAGTACTTC. The gene calls are TRBV13 and TRBJ2-5; 10 bases line up with TRBD2. The junction had 5 bases not matched to a gene; V was cut back by 2 bases and J by 5 bases. The CDR3 runs 15 residues. The germline V gene encodes CDR1 PRHDT and CDR2 FYEKMQ (reference sequence).

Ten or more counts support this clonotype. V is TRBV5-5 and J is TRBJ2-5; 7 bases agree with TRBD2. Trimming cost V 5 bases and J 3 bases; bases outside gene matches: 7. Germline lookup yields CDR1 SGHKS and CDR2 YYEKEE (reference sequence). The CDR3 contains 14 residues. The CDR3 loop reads CASSLRTRKETQYF. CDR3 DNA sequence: TGTGCCAGCAGTTTGCGGACTAGGAAAGAGACCCAGTACTTC.

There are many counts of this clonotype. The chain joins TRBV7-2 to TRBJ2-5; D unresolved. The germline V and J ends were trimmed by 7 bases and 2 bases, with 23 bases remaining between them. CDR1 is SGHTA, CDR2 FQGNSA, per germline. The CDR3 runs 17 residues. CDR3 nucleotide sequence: TGTGCCAGCACCCCTCGTGGAAAACGGACGCAACAAGAGACCCAGTACTTC. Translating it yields CASTPRGKRTQQETQYF.

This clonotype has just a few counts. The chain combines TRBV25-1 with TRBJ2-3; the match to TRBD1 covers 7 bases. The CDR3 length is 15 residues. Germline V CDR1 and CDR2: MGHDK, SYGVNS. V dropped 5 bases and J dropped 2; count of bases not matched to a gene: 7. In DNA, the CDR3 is TGTGCCAGCAGTAAAAACAGGGGCTCCACAGATACGCAGTATTTT. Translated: CASSKNRGSTDTQYF.

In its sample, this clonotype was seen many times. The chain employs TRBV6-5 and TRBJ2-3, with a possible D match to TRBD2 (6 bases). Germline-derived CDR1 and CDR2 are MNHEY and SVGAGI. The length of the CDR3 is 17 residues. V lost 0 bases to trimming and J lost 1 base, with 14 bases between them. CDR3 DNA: TGTGCCAGCAGTTACTCGCCTGGCGGGGCGGGCACAGATACGCAGTATTTT. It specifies CASSYSPGGAGTDTQYF.

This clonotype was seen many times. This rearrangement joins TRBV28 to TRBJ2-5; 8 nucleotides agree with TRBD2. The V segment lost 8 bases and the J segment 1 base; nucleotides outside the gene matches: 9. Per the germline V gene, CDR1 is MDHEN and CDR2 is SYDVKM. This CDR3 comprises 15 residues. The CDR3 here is CASSPGGGIQETQYF. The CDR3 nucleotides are TGTGCCAGCTCCCCGGGAGGGGGTATCCAAGAGACCCAGTACTTC.

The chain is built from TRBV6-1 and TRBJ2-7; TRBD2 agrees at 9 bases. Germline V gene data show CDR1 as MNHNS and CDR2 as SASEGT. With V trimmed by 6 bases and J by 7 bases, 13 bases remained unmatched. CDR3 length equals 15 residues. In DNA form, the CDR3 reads TGTGCCAGCAGCCCCGGGCTAGCGGGGTCCTGGGAGCAGTACTTC. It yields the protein CASSPGLAGSWEQYF.

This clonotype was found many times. The CDR3 DNA sequence: TGCAGTGCCCCTGGGACTAGCGGGAGGTTAACGCAGTATTTT. Translation gives CSAPGTSGRLTQYF. The genes are TRBV20-1 and TRBJ2-3, with TRBD2 matching 15 bases. The CDR3 extends over 14 amino acids. The trim removed 6 bases at V and 9 bases at J, leaving 7 bases unmatched. Germline CDR1 is DFQATT and CDR2 is SNEGSKA (reference sequence).

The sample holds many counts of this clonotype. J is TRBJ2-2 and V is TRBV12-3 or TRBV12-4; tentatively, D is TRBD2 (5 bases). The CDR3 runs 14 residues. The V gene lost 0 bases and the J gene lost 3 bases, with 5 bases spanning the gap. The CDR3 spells CASSLAEDTGELFF. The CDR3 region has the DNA TGTGCCAGCAGTTTAGCGGAGGACACCGGGGAGCTGTTTTTT.

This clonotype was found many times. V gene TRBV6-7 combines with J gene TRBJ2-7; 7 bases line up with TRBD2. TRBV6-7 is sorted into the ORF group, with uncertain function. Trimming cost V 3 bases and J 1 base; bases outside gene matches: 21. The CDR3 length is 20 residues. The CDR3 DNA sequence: TGTGCCAGCAGTTATCCACACAGGCCTAGGCCGAGCGGGAAATCCTACGAGCAGTACTTC. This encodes CASSYPHRPRPSGKSYEQYF.

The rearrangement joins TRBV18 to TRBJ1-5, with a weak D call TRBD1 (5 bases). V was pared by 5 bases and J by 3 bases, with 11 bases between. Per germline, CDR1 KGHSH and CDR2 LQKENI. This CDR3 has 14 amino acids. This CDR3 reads CASSTGRFNQPQHF. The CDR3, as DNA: TGTGCCAGCTCAACGGGACGGTTCAATCAGCCCCAGCATTTT.

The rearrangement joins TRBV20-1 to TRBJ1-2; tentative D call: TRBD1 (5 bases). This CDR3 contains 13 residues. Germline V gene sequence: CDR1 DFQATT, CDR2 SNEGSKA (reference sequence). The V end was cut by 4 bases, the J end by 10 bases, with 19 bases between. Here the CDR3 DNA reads TGCAGTGCTAAGTCACCGGGACTACCGACCTACACCTTC. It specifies CSAKSPGLPTYTF.

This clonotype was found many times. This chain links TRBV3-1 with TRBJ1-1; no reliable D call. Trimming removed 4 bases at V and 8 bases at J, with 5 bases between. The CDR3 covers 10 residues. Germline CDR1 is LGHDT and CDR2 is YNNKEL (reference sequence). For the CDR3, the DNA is TGTGCCAGCAGCCCGCCCGAAGCTTTCTTT. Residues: CASSPPEAFF.

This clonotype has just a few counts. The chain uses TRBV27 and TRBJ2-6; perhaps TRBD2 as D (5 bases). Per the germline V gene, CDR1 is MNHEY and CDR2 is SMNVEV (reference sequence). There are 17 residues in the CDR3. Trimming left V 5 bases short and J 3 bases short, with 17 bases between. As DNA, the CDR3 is TGTGCCAGCAGTCGTAGATCTTACGGGGTTGGGGCCAACGTCCTGACTTTC. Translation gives CASSRRSYGVGANVLTF. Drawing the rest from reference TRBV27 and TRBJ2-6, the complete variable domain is EAQVTQNPRYLITVTGKKLTVTCSQNMNHEYMSWYRQDPGLGLRQIYYSMNVEVTDKGDVPEGYKVSRKEKRNFPLILESPSPNQTSLYFCASSRRSYGVGANVLTFGAGSRLTVL.

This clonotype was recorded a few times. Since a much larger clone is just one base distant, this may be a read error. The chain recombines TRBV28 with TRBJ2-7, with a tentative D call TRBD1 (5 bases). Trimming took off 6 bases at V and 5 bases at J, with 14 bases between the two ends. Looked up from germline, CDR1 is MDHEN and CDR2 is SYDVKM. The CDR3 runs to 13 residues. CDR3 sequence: CASRGIGVNEQYF. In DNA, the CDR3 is TGTGCCAGCAGGGGGATAGGGGTAAACGAGCAGTACTTC.

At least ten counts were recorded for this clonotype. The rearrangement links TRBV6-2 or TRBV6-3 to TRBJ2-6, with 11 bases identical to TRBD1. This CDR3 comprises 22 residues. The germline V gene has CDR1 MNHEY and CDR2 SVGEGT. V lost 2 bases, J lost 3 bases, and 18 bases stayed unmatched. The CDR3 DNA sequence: TGTGCCAGCAGTTACCCTTCCTCTTCCGAGGACAGGGGGCTGGTTGGGGCCAACGTCCTGACTTTC. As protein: CASSYPSSSEDRGLVGANVLTF.

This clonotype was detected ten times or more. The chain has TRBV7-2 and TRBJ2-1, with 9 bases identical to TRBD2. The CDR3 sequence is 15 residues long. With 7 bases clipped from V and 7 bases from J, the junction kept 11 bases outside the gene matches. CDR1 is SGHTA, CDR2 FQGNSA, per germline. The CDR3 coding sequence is TGTGCCAGCAACCCTTTTGGCGGGGGGGCTAATGAGCAGTTCTTC. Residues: CASNPFGGGANEQFF. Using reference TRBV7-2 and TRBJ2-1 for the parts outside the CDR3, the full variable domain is GAGVSQSPSNKVTEKGKDVELRCDPISGHTALYWYRQSLGQGLEFLIYFQGNSAPDKSGLPSDRFSAERTGGSVSTLTIQRTQQEDSAVYLCASNPFGGGANEQFFGPGTRLTVL.

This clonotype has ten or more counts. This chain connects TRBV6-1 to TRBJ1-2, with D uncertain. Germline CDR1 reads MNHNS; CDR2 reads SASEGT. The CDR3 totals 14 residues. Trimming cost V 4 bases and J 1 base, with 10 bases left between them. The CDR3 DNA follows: TGTGCCAGCAGTGGCGGGTCCGTTAACTATGGCTACACCTTC. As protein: CASSGGSVNYGYTF.